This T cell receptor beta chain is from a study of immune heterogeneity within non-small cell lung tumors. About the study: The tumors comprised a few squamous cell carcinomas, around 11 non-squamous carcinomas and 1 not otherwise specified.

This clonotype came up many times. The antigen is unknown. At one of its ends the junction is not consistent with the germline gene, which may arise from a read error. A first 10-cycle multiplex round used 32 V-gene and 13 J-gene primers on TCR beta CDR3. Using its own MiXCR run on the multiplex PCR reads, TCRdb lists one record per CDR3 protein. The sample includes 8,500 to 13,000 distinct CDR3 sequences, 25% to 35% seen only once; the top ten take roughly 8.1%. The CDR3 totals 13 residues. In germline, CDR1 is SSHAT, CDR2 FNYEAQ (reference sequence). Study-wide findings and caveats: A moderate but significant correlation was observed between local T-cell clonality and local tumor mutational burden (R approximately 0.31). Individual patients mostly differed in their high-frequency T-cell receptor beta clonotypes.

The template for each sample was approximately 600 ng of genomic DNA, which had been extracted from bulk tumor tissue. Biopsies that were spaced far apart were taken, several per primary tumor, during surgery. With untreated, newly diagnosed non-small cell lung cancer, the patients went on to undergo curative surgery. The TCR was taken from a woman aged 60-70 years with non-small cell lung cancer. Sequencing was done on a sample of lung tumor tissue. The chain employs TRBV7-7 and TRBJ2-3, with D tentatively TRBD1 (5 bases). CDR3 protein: CASSLDGADTQYF. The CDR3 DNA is TGTGCTAGCAGCTTAGATGGGGCCGATACGCAGTATTTT.